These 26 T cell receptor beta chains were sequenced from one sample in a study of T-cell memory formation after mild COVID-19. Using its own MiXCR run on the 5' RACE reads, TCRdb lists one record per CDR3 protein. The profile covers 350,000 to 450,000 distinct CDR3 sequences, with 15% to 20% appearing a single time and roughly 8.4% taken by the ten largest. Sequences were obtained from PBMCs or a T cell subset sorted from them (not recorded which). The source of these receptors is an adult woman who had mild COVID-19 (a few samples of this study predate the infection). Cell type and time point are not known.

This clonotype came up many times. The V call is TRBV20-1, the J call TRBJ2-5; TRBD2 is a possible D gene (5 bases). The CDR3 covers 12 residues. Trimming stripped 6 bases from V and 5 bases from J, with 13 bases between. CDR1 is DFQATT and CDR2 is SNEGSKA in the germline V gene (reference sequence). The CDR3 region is CSADTRLETQYF. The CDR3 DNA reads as TGCAGTGCGGATACTAGGTTGGAGACCCAGTACTTC.

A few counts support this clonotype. CDR3 in DNA: TGCGCCAGCAGCCCGCAGGGAGCCAGGAACACTGAAGCTTTCTTT. Its protein is CASSPQGARNTEAFF. The chain combines TRBV5-1 with TRBJ1-1; tentative D call: TRBD1 (5 bases). V was pared by 4 bases and J by 1 base, with 14 bases between. The CDR3 runs to 15 residues. Germline V gene sequence: CDR1 SGHRS, CDR2 YFSETQ.

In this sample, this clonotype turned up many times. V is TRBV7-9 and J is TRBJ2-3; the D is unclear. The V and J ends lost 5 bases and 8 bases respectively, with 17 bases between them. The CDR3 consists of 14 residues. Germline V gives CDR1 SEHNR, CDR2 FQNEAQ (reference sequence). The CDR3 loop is CASSPQAPGTTQYF. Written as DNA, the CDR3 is TGTGCCAGCAGCCCGCAGGCCCCCGGAACTACGCAGTATTTT.

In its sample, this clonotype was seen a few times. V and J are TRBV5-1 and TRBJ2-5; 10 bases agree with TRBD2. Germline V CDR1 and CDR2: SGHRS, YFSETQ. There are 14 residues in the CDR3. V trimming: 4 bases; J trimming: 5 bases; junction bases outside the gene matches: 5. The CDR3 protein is CASSVSGGEETQYF. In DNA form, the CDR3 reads TGCGCCAGCAGCGTCAGCGGGGGGGAGGAGACCCAGTACTTC.

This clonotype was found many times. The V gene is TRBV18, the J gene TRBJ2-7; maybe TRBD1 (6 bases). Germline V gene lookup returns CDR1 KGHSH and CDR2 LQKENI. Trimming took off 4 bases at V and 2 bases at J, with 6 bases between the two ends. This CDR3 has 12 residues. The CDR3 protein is CASSRDTYEQYF. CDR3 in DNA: TGTGCCAGCTCACGGGACACCTACGAGCAGTACTTC. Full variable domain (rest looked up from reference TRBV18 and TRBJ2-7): NAGVMQNPRHLVRRRGQEARLRCSPMKGHSHVYWYRQLPEEGLKFMVYLQKENIIDESGMPKERFSAEFPKEGPSILRIQQVVRGDSAAYFCASSRDTYEQYFGPGTRLTVT.

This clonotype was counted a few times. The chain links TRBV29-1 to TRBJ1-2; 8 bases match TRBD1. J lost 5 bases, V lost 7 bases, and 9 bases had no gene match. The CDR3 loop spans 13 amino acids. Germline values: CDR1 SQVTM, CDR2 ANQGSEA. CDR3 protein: CSGDRTGRYGYTF. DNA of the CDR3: TGCAGCGGGGACAGGACAGGGCGTTATGGCTACACCTTC.

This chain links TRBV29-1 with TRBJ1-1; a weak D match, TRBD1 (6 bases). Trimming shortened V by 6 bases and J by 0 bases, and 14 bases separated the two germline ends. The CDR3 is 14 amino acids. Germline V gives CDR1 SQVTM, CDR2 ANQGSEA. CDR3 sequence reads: CSVGTGAVNTEAFF. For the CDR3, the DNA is TGCAGCGTCGGTACGGGGGCGGTGAACACTGAAGCTTTCTTT. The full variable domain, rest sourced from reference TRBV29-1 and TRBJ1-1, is SAVISQKPSRDICQRGTSLTIQCQVDSQVTMMFWYRQQPGQSLTLIATANQGSEATYESGFVIDKFPISRPNLTFSTLTVSNMSPEDSSIYLCSVGTGAVNTEAFFGQGTRLTVV.

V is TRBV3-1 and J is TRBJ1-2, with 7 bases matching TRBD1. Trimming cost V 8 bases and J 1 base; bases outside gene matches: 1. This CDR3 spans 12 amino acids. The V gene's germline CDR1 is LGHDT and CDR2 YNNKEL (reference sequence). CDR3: CASGTVNYGYTF. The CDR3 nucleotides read TGTGCCAGCGGGACAGTTAACTATGGCTACACCTTC.

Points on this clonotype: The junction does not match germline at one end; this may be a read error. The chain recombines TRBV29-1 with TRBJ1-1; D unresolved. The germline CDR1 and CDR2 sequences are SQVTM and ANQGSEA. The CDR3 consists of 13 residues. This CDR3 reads CSVVHSMNTEDFF. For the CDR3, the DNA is TGCAGCGTTGTTCACAGTATGAACACTGAAGATTTCTTT.

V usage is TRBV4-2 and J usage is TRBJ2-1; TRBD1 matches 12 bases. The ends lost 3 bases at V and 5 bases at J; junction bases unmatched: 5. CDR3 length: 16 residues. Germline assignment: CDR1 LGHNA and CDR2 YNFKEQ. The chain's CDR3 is CASSHLGTGGNNEQFF. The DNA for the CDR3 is TGTGCCAGCAGCCATCTCGGGACAGGGGGCAACAATGAGCAGTTCTTC.

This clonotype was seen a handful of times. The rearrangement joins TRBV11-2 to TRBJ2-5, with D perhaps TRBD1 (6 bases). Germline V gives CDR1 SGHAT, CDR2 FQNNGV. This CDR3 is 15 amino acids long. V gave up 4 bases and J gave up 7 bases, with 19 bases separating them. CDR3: CASSSADTGIGTQYF. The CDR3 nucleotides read TGTGCCAGCAGCTCCGCTGACACAGGGATCGGGACCCAGTACTTC.

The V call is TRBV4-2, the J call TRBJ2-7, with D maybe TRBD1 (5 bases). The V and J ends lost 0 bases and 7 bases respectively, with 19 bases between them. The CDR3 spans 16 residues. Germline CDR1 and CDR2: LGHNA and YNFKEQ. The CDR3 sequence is CASSQDWPRTSLEQYF. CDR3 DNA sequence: TGTGCCAGCAGCCAAGATTGGCCCCGGACATCTCTTGAGCAGTACTTC.

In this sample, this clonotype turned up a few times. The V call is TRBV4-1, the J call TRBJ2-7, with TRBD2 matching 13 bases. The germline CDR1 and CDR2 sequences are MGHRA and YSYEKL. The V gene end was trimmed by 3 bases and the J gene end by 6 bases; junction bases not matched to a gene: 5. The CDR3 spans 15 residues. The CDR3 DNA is TGCGCCAGCAGCCACCCCGGACTAGCGGGGGCCGAGCAGTACTTC. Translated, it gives CASSHPGLAGAEQYF.

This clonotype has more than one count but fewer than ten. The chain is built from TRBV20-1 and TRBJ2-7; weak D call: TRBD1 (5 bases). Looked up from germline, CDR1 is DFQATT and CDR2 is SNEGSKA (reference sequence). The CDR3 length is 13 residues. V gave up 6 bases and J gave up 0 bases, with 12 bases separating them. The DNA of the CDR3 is TGCAGTGCCCCAGGGCCCAGCTCCTACGAGCAGTACTTC. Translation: CSAPGPSSYEQYF.

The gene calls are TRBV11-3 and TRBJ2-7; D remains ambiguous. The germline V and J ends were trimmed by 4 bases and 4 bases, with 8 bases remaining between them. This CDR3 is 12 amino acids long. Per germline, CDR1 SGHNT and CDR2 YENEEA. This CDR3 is CASSWTDYEQYF. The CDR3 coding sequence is TGTGCCAGCAGCTGGACGGATTACGAGCAGTACTTC.

For the CDR3, the DNA is TGCGCCAGCAGCTACGGACAGCCCGGGGAGCTGTTTTTT. Encoded protein: CASSYGQPGELFF. V usage is TRBV5-1 and J usage is TRBJ2-2; D is perhaps TRBD1 (6 bases). CDR3 length: 13 residues. Germline CDR1 is SGHRS and CDR2 is YFSETQ. The V end lost 3 bases, the J end lost 6 bases, and 9 bases lay between the germline ends.

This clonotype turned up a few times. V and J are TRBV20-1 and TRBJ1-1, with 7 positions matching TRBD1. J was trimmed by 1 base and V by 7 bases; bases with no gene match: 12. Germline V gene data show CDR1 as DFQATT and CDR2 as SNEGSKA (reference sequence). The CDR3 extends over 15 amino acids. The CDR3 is CSVPSDRVWNTEAFF. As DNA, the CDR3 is TGCAGTGTTCCTAGTGACAGGGTATGGAACACTGAAGCTTTCTTT.

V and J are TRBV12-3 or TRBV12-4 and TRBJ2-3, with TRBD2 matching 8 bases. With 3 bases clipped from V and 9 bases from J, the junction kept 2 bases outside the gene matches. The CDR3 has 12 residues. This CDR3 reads CASSFGGGTQYF. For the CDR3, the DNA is TGTGCCAGCAGTTTCGGGGGGGGCACGCAGTATTTT.

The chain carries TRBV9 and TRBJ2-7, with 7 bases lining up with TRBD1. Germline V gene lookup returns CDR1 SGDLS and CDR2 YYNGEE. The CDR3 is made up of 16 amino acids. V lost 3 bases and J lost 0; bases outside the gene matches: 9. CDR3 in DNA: TGTGCCAGCAGCGGAGAGGGACAGAAAAACTCCTACGAGCAGTACTTC. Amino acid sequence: CASSGEGQKNSYEQYF. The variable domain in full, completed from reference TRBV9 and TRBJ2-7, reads DSGVTQTPKHLITATGQRVTLRCSPRSGDLSVYWYQQSLDQGLQFLIQYYNGEERAKGNILERFSAQQFPDLHSELNLSSLELGDSALYFCASSGEGQKNSYEQYFGPGTRLTVT.

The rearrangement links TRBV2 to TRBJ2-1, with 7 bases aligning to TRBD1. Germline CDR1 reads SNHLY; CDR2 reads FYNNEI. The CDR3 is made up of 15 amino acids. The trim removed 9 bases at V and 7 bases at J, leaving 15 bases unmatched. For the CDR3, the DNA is TGTGCCAGTACTCCCCGTAAAGGGGGCTGGAATGAGCAGTTCTTC. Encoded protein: CASTPRKGGWNEQFF.

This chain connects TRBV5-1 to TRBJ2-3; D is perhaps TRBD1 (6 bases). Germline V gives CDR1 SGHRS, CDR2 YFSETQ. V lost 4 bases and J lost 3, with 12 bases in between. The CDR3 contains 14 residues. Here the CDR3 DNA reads TGCGCCAGCAGCCTCCGGACAGCAACAGATACGCAGTATTTT. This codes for CASSLRTATDTQYF.

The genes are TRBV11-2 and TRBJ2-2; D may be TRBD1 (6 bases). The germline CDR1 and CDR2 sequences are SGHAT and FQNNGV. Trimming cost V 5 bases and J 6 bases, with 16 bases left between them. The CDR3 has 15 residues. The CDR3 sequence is CASSPRPGDAGELFF. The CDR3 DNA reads TGTGCCAGCAGCCCCCGGCCAGGGGACGCCGGGGAGCTGTTTTTT.

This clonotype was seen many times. The CDR3 reads CASSLGGGSNQPQHF. In DNA, the CDR3 is TGCGCCAGCAGCCTCGGGGGGGGGAGCAATCAGCCCCAGCATTTT. The chain is built from TRBV5-1 and TRBJ1-5; TRBD1 is a possible D gene (5 bases). The V end lost 4 bases, the J end lost 1 base, and 12 bases lay between the germline ends. The CDR3 extends over 15 amino acids. From germline, CDR1 is SGHRS and CDR2 YFSETQ.

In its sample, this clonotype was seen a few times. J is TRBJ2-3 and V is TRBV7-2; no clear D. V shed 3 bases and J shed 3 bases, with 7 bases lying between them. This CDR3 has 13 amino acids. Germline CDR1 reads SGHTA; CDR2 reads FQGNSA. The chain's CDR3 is CASSFDGTDTQYF. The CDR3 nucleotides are TGTGCCAGCAGCTTCGACGGGACAGATACGCAGTATTTT.

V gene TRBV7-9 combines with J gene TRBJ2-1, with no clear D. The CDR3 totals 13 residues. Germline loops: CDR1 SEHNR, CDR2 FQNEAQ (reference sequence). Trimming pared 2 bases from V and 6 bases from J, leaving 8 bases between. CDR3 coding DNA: TGTGCCAGCAGCTTATTCTTGGCCAATGAGCAGTTCTTC. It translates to CASSLFLANEQFF.

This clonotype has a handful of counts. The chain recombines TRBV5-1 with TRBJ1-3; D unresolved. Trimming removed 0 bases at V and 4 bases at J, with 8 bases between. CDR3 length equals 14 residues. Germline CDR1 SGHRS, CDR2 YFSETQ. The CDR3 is CASSLVGFGNTIYF. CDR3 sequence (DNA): TGCGCCAGCAGCTTGGTAGGGTTCGGAAACACCATATATTTT.